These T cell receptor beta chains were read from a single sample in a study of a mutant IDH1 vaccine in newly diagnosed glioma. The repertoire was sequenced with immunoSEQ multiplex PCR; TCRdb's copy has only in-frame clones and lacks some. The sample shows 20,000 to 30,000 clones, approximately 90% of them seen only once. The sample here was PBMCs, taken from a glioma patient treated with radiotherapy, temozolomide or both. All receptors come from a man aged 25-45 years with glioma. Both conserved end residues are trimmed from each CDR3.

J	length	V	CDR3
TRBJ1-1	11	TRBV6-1	ASLGQFSPRAF
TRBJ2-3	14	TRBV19	ASSNRRSQSTDTQY
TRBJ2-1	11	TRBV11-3	ASSLVADNEQF
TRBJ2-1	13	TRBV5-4	ATKTGGVSYNEQF
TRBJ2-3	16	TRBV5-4	ASSFRRGGGVSTDTQY
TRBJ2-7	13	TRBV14	ASSQGVKITYEQY
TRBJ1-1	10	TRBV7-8	ASSLGRTEAF
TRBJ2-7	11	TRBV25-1	ASKEGARYEQY
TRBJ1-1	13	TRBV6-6	ASSPKGLGNTEAF
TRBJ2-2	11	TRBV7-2	ASSTDGTGELF
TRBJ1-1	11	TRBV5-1	ASTDTLNTEAF
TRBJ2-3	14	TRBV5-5	ASSLRQGAGTDTQY
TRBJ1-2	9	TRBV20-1	SAREGYGYT
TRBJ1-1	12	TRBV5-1	ASSPTGGMTEAF
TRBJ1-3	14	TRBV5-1	ASSGGGRGSGNTIY
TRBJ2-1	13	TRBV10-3	AISDPRDRADEQF
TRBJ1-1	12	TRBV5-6	ASSLAMGVTEAF
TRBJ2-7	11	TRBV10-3	AIRSEQAYEQY
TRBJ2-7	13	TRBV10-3	AINQGTSGRAEQY
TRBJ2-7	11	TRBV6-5	ASSSASIYEQY
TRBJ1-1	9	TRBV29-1	SVTVWTEAF
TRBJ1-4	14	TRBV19	ASSMNRGERYEKLF
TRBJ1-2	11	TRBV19	ASSIGLNYGYT
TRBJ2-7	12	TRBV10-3	ASIRTVSSYEQY
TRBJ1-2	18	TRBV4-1	ASSHITVLGDRAFRGGYT